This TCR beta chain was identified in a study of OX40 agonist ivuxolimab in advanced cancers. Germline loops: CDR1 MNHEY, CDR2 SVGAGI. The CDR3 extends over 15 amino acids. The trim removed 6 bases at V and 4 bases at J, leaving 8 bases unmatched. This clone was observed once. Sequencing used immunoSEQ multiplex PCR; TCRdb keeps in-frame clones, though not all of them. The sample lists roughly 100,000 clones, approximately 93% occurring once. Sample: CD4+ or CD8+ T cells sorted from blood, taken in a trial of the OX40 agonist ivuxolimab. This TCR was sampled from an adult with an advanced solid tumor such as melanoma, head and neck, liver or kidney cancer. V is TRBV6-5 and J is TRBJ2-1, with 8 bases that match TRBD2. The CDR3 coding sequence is TGTGCCAGCAGCACAGCGGGGGCGGGGTACAATGAGCAGTTCTTC. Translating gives CASSTAGAGYNEQFF.